The 19 T cell receptor beta chains presented below share a single source sample, sequenced in a study of CD8+CD57+ T cells in acquired aplastic anemia. TCR beta VDJ and CDR3 profiles were obtained from a genomic DNA template. TCRdb reprocessed the reads with MiXCR, giving one entry per CDR3 protein. The sample has roughly 150,000 distinct CDR3 sequences, roughly 43% seen once. Selection for sequencing was limited to patients who had shown CD8+CD57+ cell expansion by flow cytometry. Material for sequencing was sorted CD4+, CD8+, or CD8+CD57+ T cells (not recorded which) from PBMCs. These receptors were obtained from a human donor with aplastic anemia.

The CDR3 coding sequence is TGTGCCAGCAGTGAAGGGGGGGTTGGGGATACGCAGTATTTT. Residues: CASSEGGVGDTQYF. The rearrangement joins TRBV6-1 to TRBJ2-3; a weak D match, TRBD2 (6 bases). The CDR3 has 14 residues. The V gene's germline CDR1 is MNHNS and CDR2 SASEGT. Deletions cut 1 base from V and 6 bases from J, with 11 bases between.

This clonotype was seen many times. The chain is built from TRBV10-2 and TRBJ1-2, with D unclear. This CDR3 comprises 15 residues. Germline CDR1 and CDR2: WSHSY and SAAADI. The V gene lost 2 bases and the J gene lost 0 bases, with 10 bases spanning the gap. CDR3: CASSELSTTNYGYTF. CDR3 sequence (DNA): TGCGCCAGCAGTGAGCTCTCCACTACTAACTATGGCTACACCTTC.

The chain recombines TRBV11-1 with TRBJ1-1, with TRBD1 matching over 7 bases. Germline V gene sequence: CDR1 SGHAT, CDR2 FQDESV (reference sequence). The ends lost 5 bases at V and 10 bases at J; junction bases unmatched: 10. The CDR3 has 13 amino acids. CDR3 sequence reads: CASSPTIRTGAFF. CDR3 DNA sequence: TGTGCCAGCAGCCCCACTATCAGGACAGGAGCTTTCTTT.

This chain connects TRBV10-3 to TRBJ1-5, with a tentative D call TRBD1 (5 bases). The germline V gene has CDR1 ENHRY and CDR2 SYGVKD. The length of the CDR3 is 14 residues. The V and J ends lost 10 bases and 7 bases respectively, with 20 bases between them. CDR3 DNA sequence: TGTGCCACTTCCTATGACGGGGCGAACCAGCCCCAGCATTTT. It specifies CATSYDGANQPQHF.

This clonotype was counted a few times. CDR3 DNA sequence: TGTGCCAGCAGTGCCGGCAGAACCTACGAGCAGTACTTC. It is translated as CASSAGRTYEQYF. This rearrangement joins TRBV2 to TRBJ2-7; D gene uncertain. The V and J ends lost 4 bases and 2 bases respectively, with 9 bases between them. Germline CDR1 reads SNHLY; CDR2 reads FYNNEI. The CDR3 has 13 residues. Variable domain in full (rest from reference TRBV2 and TRBJ2-7): EPEVTQTPSHQVTQMGQEVILRCVPISNHLYFYWYRQILGQKVEFLVSFYNNEISEKSEIFDDQFSVERPDGSNFTLKIRSTKLEDSAMYFCASSAGRTYEQYFGPGTRLTVT.

V and J are TRBV2 and TRBJ1-1; 9 bases are shared with TRBD1. The V and J ends lost 6 bases and 1 base, in that order; junction bases with no gene match: 3. The CDR3 has 14 amino acids. Per germline, CDR1 SNHLY and CDR2 FYNNEI. CDR3 in amino acids: CASRGGQGNTEAFF. DNA for the CDR3: TGTGCCAGCAGAGGGGGACAGGGGAACACTGAAGCTTTCTTT.

On this clonotype itself: A read error may produce the germline difference seen at one junction end. The CDR3 nucleotides are TGCGCCAGCAGCCAAGGTGGGGAAGATACGCAGTATTTT. This gives the protein CASSQGGEDTQYF. This chain links TRBV7-9 with TRBJ2-3; no clear D gene. CDR3 length equals 13 residues. Germline lookup yields CDR1 SEHNR and CDR2 FQNEAQ (reference sequence).

Turning to this clonotype: This CDR3 fails to terminate in the conserved phenylalanine or tryptophan, so it likely reflects a read error. It is unclear where the CDR3 begins or ends on the DNA, so no DNA is shown, and the CDR3 is as TCRdb lists it. V usage is TRBV2 and J usage is TRBJ2-7. The CDR3 totals 8 residues, both ends included. Germline CDR1 SNHLY, CDR2 FYNNEI. CDR3 sequence reads: CASSESFQ.

Of note for this clonotype: One junction end does not reproduce the germline sequence, and a read error may be involved. The J gene is TRBJ2-2, the V gene TRBV15, with 9 bases fitting TRBD1. This CDR3 region has 16 residues. Germline V gene sequence: CDR1 LNHNV, CDR2 YYDKDF (reference sequence). In DNA, the CDR3 is TGTGCCACCAGCAGAGGGGGGACAGGGAACACCGGGGAGCTGCTTTTT. Its translation: CATSRGGTGNTGELLF.

This chain connects TRBV10-3 to TRBJ1-2, with no clear D. V was pared by 6 bases and J by 4 bases, with 18 bases between. The CDR3 has 15 residues. Germline CDR1 and CDR2: ENHRY and SYGVKD. The CDR3 DNA reads TGTGCCATCAGGGGGTCCTCGACACAACTCTATGGCTACACCTTC. This encodes CAIRGSSTQLYGYTF.

This clonotype has a single count. In DNA, the CDR3 is TGTGCCACCAGCCTGGGGGCCTCCAATCAGCCCCAGCATTTT. Amino acid sequence: CATSLGASNQPQHF. The chain uses TRBV24-1 and TRBJ1-5; possibly TRBD1 for D (6 bases). The CDR3 is 14 residues long. The germline V gene encodes CDR1 KGHDR and CDR2 SFDVKD. Trimming removed 7 bases at V and 3 bases at J, with 12 bases between.

This clonotype has just one count. Germline and junction disagree at one end, which may indicate a read error. The V and J genes are TRBV7-9 and TRBJ1-3; no clear D gene. The length of the CDR3 is 13 residues. Germline loops: CDR1 SEHNR, CDR2 FQNEAQ (reference sequence). The DNA for the CDR3 is TGTGCCAGCGGCCTCCTCTCTGGAAATACCATATATTTT. Its translation: CASGLLSGNTIYF.

To note about this clonotype: A much larger clone lies a single base off, so this may be a read error. The chain recombines TRBV3-1 with TRBJ2-7, with D perhaps TRBD1 or TRBD2 (5 bases each). The CDR3 covers 15 residues. The germline gives CDR1 LGHDT, CDR2 YNNKEL (reference sequence). V gave up 3 bases and J gave up 4 bases, with 16 bases separating them. The DNA of the CDR3 is TGTGCCAGCAGCCATCGAGGACTGGGGCGTTACGAGCAGTACTTC. The encoded protein is CASSHRGLGRYEQYF.

At least ten counts were recorded for this clonotype. This chain uses TRBV11-2 with TRBJ2-1; 7 bases are shared with TRBD2. Trimming removed 2 bases from V and 5 bases from J; junction bases left unmatched: 12. There are 17 residues in the CDR3. Germline V gives CDR1 SGHAT, CDR2 FQNNGV. As DNA, the CDR3 is TGTGCCAGCAGCTTACGGGGGAGCGGGATCAATCACAATGAGCAGTTCTTC. Translating gives CASSLRGSGINHNEQFF.

Ten or more counts support this clonotype. The rearrangement joins TRBV7-9 to TRBJ2-7, with D tentatively TRBD2 (5 bases). The CDR3 totals 16 residues. Trimming took off 2 bases at V and 2 bases at J, with 16 bases between the two ends. Germline CDR1 SEHNR, CDR2 FQNEAQ (reference sequence). This CDR3 reads CASSLQGLIATYEQYF. For the CDR3, the DNA is TGTGCCAGCAGCTTACAAGGACTCATCGCAACCTACGAGCAGTACTTC.

This clonotype was detected only once. V usage is TRBV5-1 and J usage is TRBJ1-1; unclear D gene. CDR3 size: 15 residues. Between the trimmed V and J ends, which lost 3 bases and 0 bases, there was a span of 12 bases. The germline CDR1 and CDR2 sequences are SGHRS and YFSETQ. CDR3 coding DNA: TGCGCCAGCAGCTGGGGTGACACAGTGAACACTGAAGCTTTCTTT. Protein product: CASSWGDTVNTEAFF.

The genes are TRBV2 and TRBJ1-5; tentatively, D is TRBD1 (6 bases). The V end lost 1 base, the J end lost 2 bases, and 6 bases lay between the germline ends. In germline, CDR1 is SNHLY, CDR2 FYNNEI. This CDR3 region has 14 residues. The CDR3 region is CASSEGQGNQPQHF. CDR3 DNA: TGTGCCAGCAGTGAAGGACAGGGCAATCAGCCCCAGCATTTT.

This clonotype appeared a single time. The chain has TRBV7-9 and TRBJ2-7, with D maybe TRBD1 (5 bases). V shed 7 bases and J shed 3 bases, with 10 bases lying between them. The germline gives CDR1 SEHNR, CDR2 FQNEAQ (reference sequence). The CDR3 covers 12 residues. The CDR3 nucleotides read TGTGCCAGCACGTCTGACAGCTACGAGCAGTACTTC. Translating gives CASTSDSYEQYF.

J is TRBJ1-2 and V is TRBV7-3, with no clear D. The CDR3 contains 12 residues. The ends were cut back, 2 bases at V and 8 bases at J, with 9 bases in the middle. Germline-derived CDR1 and CDR2 are SGHTA and FQGTGA. The CDR3 DNA reads as TGTGCCAGCAGCTTAGGGGATGGAGGCTACACCTTC. Translation gives CASSLGDGGYTF.